This T cell receptor beta chain was sequenced for a study of beta chain features in type 1 diabetes. Study results and limitations: A closer apparent resemblance between naive, central memory and Treg TCRB repertoires was seen in patients than in healthy donors.

Germline V CDR1 and CDR2: MDHEN, SYDVKM. The CDR3 totals 15 residues. V lost 2 bases and J 2 bases, leaving 9 bases between the germline ends. One heparinised blood draw, averaging about 120 mL, came from each donor. This clone was counted only a few times. Its cognate antigen is unknown. Expressed TCRB transcripts got sequenced, as all isolated RNA was reverse transcribed. Sequencing was performed with immunoSEQ multiplex PCR; in TCRdb, only in-frame clones are kept and a portion is missing. The profile shows 250,000 to 350,000 clones, approximately 11% of them singletons. V usage is TRBV28 and J usage is TRBJ1-4; a possible D gene is TRBD1 (6 bases). Sequencing was carried out using naive CD4+ T cells from blood. This receptor was identified in a young woman in good health. The CDR3 reads CASSLGRGTNEKLFF. The CDR3 region has the DNA TGTGCCAGCAGTTTAGGCAGGGGCACTAATGAAAAACTGTTTTTT.